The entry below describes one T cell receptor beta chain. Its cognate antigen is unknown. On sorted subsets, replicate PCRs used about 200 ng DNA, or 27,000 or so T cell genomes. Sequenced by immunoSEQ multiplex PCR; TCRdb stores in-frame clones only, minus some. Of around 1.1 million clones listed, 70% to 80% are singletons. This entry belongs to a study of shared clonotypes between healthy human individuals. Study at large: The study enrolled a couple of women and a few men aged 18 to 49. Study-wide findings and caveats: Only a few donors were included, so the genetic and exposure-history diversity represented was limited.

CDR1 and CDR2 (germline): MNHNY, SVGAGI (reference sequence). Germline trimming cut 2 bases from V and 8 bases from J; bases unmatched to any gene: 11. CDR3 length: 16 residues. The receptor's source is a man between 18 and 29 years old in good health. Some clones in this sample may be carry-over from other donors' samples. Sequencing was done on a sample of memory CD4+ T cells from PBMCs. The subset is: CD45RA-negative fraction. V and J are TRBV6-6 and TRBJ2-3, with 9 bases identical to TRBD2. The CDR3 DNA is TGTGCCAGCAGTTACCCTGGCGGGAGGGGCGGTTCTACGCAGTATTTT. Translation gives CASSYPGGRGGSTQYF.